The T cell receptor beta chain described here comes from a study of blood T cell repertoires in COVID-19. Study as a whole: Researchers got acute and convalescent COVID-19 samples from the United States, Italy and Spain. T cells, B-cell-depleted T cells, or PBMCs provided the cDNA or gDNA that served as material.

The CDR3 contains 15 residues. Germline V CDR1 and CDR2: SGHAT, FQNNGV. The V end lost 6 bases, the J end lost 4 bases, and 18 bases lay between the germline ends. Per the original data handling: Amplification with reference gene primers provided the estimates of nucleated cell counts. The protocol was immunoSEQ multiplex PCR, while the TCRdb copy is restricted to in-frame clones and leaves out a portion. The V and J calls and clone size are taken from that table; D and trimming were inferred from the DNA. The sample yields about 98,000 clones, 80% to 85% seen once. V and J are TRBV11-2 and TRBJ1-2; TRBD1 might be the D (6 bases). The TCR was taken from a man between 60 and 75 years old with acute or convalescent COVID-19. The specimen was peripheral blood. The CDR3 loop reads CASSPLREGVYGYTF. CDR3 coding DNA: TGTGCCAGCAGTCCCCTGAGGGAGGGGGTCTATGGCTACACCTTC.